This T cell receptor beta chain derives from a study of blood T cell repertoires in COVID-19. Germline V gene data show CDR1 as MNHEY and CDR2 as SMNVEV (reference sequence). The CDR3 loop spans 16 amino acids. The germline V and J ends were trimmed by 5 bases and 3 bases, with 17 bases remaining between them. The assay was immunoSEQ multiplex PCR, and TCRdb's table has in-frame clones only and misses some. This sample has around 230,000 clones, with approximately 86% found just once. V gene TRBV27 combines with J gene TRBJ2-4; D is possibly TRBD1 (6 bases). The sequence was collected from a woman aged 35 to 49 with acute COVID-19. Sequencing was carried out using PBMCs or T cells enriched from blood (not recorded which). The DNA for the CDR3 is TGTGCCAGCAGTCCAACGGGTGGGGGCTACAAAAACATTCAGTACTTC. Amino acid sequence: CASSPTGGGYKNIQYF.